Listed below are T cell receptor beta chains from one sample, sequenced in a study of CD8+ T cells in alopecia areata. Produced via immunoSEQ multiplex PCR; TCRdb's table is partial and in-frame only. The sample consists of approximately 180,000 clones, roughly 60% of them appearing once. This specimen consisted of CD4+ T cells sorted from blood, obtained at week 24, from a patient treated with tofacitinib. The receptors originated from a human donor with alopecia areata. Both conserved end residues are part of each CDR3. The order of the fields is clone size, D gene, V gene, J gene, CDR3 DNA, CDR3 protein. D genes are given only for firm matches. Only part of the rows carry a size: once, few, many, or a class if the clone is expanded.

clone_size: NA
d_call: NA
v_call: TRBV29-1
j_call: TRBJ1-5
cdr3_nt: TGCAGCGTTGGGGACGGCAATCAGCCCCAGCATTTT
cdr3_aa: CSVGDGNQPQHF

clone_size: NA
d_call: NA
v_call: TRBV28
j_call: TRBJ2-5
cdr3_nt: TGTGCCAGCAGTTCACAGCGGCAAGAGACCCAGTACTTC
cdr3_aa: CASSSQRQETQYF

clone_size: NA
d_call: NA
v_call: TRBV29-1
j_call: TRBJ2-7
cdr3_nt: TGCAGCGTTTCTCCCCTCAGGCCGGACTACGAGCAGTACTTC
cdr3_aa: CSVSPLRPDYEQYF

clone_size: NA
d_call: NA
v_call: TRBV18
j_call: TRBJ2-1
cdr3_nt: TGTGCCAGCTCATCCAAGACGGCCACAATGAACAATGAGCAGTTCTTC
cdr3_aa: CASSSKTATMNNEQFF

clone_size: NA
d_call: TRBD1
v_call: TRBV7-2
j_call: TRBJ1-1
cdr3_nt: TGTGCCAGCAGCTTTCGACAGGGTTTCGGTGATACTGAAGCTTTCTTT
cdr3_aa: CASSFRQGFGDTEAFF

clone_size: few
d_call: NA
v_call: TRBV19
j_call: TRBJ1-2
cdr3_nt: TGTGCCAGTAATTCGTGGGGGCAGAACTATGGCTACACCTTC
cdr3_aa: CASNSWGQNYGYTF

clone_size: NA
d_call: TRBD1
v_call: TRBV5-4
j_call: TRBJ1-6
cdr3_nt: TGTGCCAGCAGCTCGGGGGACAGGCGGGAATCACCCCTCCACTTT
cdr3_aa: CASSSGDRRESPLHF

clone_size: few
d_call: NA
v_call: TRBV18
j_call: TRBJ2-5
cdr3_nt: TGTGCCAGCTCACCCTACAGTGGCCAAGAGACCCAGTACTTC
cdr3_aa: CASSPYSGQETQYF

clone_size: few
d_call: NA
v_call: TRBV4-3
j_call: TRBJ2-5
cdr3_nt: TGCGCCAGCAGCCAAGATCGAGGGGAGGTCGAGACCCAGTACTTC
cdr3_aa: CASSQDRGEVETQYF

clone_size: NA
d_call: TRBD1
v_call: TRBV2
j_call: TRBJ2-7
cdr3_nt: TGTGCCAGCAGTGAAGTGGGACAGCCGACCTACGAGCAGTACTTC
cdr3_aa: CASSEVGQPTYEQYF

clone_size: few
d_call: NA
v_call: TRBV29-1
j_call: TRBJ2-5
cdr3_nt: TGCAGCGTTGAAGATCCTCGCAGGCAGGGAGGAGAGACCCAGTACTTC
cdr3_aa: CSVEDPRRQGGETQYF

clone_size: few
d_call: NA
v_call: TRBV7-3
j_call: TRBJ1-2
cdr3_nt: TGTGCCAGCAGCCCTACCATTTTGGCGGGCTACACCTTC
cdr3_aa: CASSPTILAGYTF

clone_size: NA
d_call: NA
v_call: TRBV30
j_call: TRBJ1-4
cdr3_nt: TGTGCCTGGAGTATCCACAAGGGTCCTAATGAAAAACTGTTTTTT
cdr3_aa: CAWSIHKGPNEKLFF

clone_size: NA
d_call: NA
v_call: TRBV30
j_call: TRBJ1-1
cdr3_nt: TGTGCCTGGAGTAGCGGACTGAACACTGAAGCTTTCTTT
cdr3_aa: CAWSSGLNTEAFF

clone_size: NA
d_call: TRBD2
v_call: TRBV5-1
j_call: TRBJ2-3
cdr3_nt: TGCGCCAGCAGCTTGGGACTAGCGGACAACACAGATACGCAGTATTTT
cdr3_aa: CASSLGLADNTDTQYF

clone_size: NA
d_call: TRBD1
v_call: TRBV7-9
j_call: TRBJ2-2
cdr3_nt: TGTGCCAGCAGCTCCGACAGGGTGGACACCGGGGAGCTGTTTTTT
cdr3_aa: CASSSDRVDTGELFF

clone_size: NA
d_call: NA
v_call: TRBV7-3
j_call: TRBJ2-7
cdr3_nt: TGTGCCAGCAGCCGGGACAATAACTACGAGCAGTACTTC
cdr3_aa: CASSRDNNYEQYF

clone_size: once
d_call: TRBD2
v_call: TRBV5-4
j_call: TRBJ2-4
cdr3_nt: TGTGCCAGCAGCCCTAGCGGGGGGGCGAGCATTCAGTACTTC
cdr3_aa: CASSPSGGASIQYF

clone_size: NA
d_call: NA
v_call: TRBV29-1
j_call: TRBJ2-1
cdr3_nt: TGCAGCGTGGGAGGGCAGGGGAGCTCCTACAATGAGCAGTTCTTC
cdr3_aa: CSVGGQGSSYNEQFF

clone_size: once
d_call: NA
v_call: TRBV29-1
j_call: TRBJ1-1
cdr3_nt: TGCAGCGTTGAGGGGAGAGCTATGAACACTGAAGCTTTCTTT
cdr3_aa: CSVEGRAMNTEAFF

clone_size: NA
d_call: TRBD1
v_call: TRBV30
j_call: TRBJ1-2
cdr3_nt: TGTGCCTGGACCGGACAGGGTACGGGAGGCTACACCTTC
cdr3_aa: CAWTGQGTGGYTF

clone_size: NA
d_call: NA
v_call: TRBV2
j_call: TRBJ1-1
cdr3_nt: TGTGCCAGCAGCGAGACAGAGTACAACACTGAAGCTTTCTTT
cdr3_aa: CASSETEYNTEAFF

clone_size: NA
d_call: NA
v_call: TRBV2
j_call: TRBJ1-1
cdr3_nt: TGTGCCAGCACTGTCCCCTCCGGGACTTTAGACTTGAACACTGAAGCTTTCTTT
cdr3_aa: CASTVPSGTLDLNTEAFF

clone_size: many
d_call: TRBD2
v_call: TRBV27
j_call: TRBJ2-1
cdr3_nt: TGTGCCAGCAGTTTGTCACTAGCGGGGGGTAGCAATGAGCAGTTCTTC
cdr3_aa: CASSLSLAGGSNEQFF

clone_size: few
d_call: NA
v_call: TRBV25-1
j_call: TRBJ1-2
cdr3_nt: TGTGCCAGCAGCCAACCCGGGACTGGGGGGGGTGGCTACACCTTC
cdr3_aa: CASSQPGTGGGGYTF

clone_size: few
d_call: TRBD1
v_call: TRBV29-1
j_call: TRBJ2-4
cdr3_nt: TGCAGCGTGGGACAGACTAATTTAAACATTCAGTACTTC
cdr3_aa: CSVGQTNLNIQYF

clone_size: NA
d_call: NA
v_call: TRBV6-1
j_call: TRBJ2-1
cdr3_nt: TGTGCCAGCAGGAAAGGGTGGGAGCAGTTCTTC
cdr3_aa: CASRKGWEQFF

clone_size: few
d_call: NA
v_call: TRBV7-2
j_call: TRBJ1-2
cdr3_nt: TGTGCCAGCAGCCCGGGCGCGGGGCGCGGCTATGGCTACACCTTC
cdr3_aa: CASSPGAGRGYGYTF

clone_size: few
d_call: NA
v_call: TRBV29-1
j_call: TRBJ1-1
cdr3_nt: TGCAGCGTTCTGACAGGTCAGGCTTTCTTT
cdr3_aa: CSVLTGQAFF

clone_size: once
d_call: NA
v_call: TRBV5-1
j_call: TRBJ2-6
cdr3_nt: TGCGCCAGCAGCTTGGTTTCTGGGGCCCCCTCTGGGGCCAACGTCCTGACTTTC
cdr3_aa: CASSLVSGAPSGANVLTF

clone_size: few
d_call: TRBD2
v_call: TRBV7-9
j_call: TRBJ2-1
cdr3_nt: TGTGCCAGCAGCTCAAGGACTAGCGGGGGCCCTGAGCAGTTCTTC
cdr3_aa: CASSSRTSGGPEQFF

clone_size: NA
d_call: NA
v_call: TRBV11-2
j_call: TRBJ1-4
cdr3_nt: TGTGCCAGCAGCTCCATAAAGGGACGGCGTAATGAAAAACTGTTTTTT
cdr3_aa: CASSSIKGRRNEKLFF

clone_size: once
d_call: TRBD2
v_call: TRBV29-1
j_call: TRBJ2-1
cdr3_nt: TGCAGCGTTGACGTTAGCGGGGGGTACAATGAGCAGTTCTTC
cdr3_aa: CSVDVSGGYNEQFF

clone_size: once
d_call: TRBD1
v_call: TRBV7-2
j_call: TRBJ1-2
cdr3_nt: TGTGCCAGCAGCCAGCGGACAGGGAAGGGACCTGGCTACACCTTC
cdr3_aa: CASSQRTGKGPGYTF

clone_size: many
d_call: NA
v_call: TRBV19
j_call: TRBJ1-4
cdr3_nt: TGTGCCACCGGGAGTGAAAAACTGTTTTTT
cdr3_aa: CATGSEKLFF